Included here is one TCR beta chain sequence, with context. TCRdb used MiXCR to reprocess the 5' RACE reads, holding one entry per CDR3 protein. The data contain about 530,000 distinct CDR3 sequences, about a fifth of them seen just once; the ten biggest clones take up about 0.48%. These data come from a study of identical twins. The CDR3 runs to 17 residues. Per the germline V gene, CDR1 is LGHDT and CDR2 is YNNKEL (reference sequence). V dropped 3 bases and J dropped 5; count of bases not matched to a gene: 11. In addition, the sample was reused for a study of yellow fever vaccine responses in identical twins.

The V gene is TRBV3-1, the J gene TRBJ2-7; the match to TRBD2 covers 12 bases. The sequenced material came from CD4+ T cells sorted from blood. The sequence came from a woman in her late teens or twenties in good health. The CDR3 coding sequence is TGTGCCAGCAGCCAGATCATAAGGACTAGCGGGAAGGACGAGCAGTACTTC. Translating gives CASSQIIRTSGKDEQYF.